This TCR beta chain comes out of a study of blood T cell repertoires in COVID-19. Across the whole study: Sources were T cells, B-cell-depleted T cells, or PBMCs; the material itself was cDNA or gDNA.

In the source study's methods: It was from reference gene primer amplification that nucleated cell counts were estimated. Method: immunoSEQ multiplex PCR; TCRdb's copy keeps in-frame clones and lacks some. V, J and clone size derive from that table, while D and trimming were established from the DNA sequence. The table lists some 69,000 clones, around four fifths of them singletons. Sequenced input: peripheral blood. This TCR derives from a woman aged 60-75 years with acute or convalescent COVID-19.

CDR3 amino acids: CASSLLATNEKLFF. The CDR3, as DNA: TGTGCCAGCAGTTTACTCGCAACTAATGAAAAACTGTTTTTT. The chain employs TRBV27 and TRBJ1-4, with D uncertain. V was cut by 2 bases and J by 0 bases, with 4 bases left in between. Germline values: CDR1 MNHEY, CDR2 SMNVEV (reference sequence). The CDR3 runs to 14 residues.